This T cell receptor beta chain was sequenced for a study of CD8 T cells in ankylosing spondylitis. A word on this clonotype: The antigen remains undetermined.

Quantitative barcoded 5'-RACE was used to prepare TCR beta libraries. Using its own MiXCR run on the 5' RACE reads, TCRdb lists one record per CDR3 protein. The sample lists roughly 150,000 distinct CDR3 sequences; around 32% were seen once. General observations from the study: In peripheral blood, disease-linked CD8+ clones occurred at relatively low frequencies. Ankylosing spondylitis blood appeared to be characterized by a TCR beta motif of under ten highly homologous variants. Previously reported in reactive arthritis synovial fluid and blood were some of the motif variants.

Trimming shortened V by 6 bases and J by 8 bases, and 14 bases separated the two germline ends. Germline-derived CDR1 and CDR2 are WNHNN and SYGVQD (reference sequence). CDR3 length: 13 residues. The chain uses TRBV10-1 and TRBJ1-3, with D possibly TRBD1 on 5 matching bases. Material: synovial fluid, either unsorted or a sorted T cell fraction (not recorded which). The TCR originated in a male donor with ankylosing spondylitis. The DNA of the CDR3 is TGCGCCAGCAGCCCGGACAACCGGCACACCATATATTTT. Translating it yields CASSPDNRHTIYF.